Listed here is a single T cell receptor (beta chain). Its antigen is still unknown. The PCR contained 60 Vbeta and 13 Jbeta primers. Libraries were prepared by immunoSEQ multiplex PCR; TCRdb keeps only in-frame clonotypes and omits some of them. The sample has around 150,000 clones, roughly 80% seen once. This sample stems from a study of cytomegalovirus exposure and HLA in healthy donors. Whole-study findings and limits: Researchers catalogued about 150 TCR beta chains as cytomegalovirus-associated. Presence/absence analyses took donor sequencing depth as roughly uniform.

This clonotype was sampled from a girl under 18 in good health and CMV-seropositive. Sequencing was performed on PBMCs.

The CDR3 DNA follows: TGCAGCGTTGATGGTGGGCTGGAGACCCAGTACTTC. It yields the protein CSVDGGLETQYF. This chain connects TRBV29-1 to TRBJ2-5; unclear D gene. CDR1 and CDR2 (germline): SQVTM, ANQGSEA. This CDR3 has 12 amino acids. The ends were cut back, 3 bases at V and 5 bases at J, with 10 bases in the middle.